Following are 5 T cell receptor beta chains from one sample sequenced in a study of blood T cell repertoires in COVID-19. Profiled with immunoSEQ multiplex PCR; TCRdb holds only in-frame clones, not every one. The sample lists more than 250,000 clones; approximately 90% were seen once. The sample was peripheral blood. The receptors shown here come from a man younger than 30 with active or convalescent COVID-19.

The rearrangement joins TRBV7-2 to TRBJ1-2; 7 bases are a match to TRBD1. V trimming: 6 bases; J trimming: 6 bases; junction bases outside the gene matches: 7. Germline V gives CDR1 SGHTA, CDR2 FQGNSA. This CDR3 spans 13 amino acids. The CDR3 is CASRTGTVDGYTF. Here the CDR3 DNA reads TGTGCCAGCAGAACCGGGACAGTCGATGGCTACACCTTC.

V and J are TRBV19 and TRBJ1-4, with D possibly matching TRBD1 (6 bases). V was pared by 4 bases and J by 7 bases, with 16 bases between. The germline V gene has CDR1 LNHDA and CDR2 SQIVND (reference sequence). The CDR3 spans 15 residues. CDR3 nucleotides: TGTGCCAGTAGTACACCGGGACATGGTAGTGAAAAACTGTTTTTT. This codes for CASSTPGHGSEKLFF.

The rearrangement uses TRBV6-4 and TRBJ2-1; 8 nucleotides match TRBD2. V lost 7 bases to trimming and J lost 7 bases; unmatched junction nucleotides: 12. This CDR3 is 15 amino acids long. Germline V gene sequence: CDR1 MRHNA, CDR2 SNTAGT. The DNA for the CDR3 is TGTGCCAGCAAAACCCAAGCGGGGGCGAGTAATGAGCAGTTCTTC. Protein: CASKTQAGASNEQFF.

The chain employs TRBV11-3 and TRBJ2-1; 7 bases map to TRBD2. The CDR3 runs 17 residues. With V trimmed by 3 bases and J by 0 bases, 8 bases remained unmatched. Germline V gene sequence: CDR1 SGHNT, CDR2 YENEEA. The CDR3 region has the DNA TGTGCCAGCAGCTTCATAAGCGGGGTGAGCTCCTACAATGAGCAGTTCTTC. Translating gives CASSFISGVSSYNEQFF.

The chain employs TRBV3-1 (or the pseudogene TRBV3-2) and TRBJ1-1; 10 nucleotides agree with TRBD1. Germline V gene sequence: CDR1 LGHDT, CDR2 YNNKEL (reference sequence). V was clipped by 4 bases and J by 6 bases; unmatched bases: 11. This CDR3 has 16 amino acids. This CDR3 reads CASSPVPGQGKAEAFF. The CDR3 DNA follows: TGTGCCAGCAGCCCGGTCCCGGGACAGGGGAAGGCTGAAGCTTTCTTT.